Listed below are T cell receptor beta chains from one sample, sequenced in a study of T-cell memory formation after mild COVID-19. TCRdb reanalysed the 5' RACE reads using MiXCR and keeps one entry per CDR3 protein. The sample yields roughly 86,000 distinct CDR3 sequences, about 13% seen once. The sequenced sample was PBMCs or a T cell subset sorted from them (not recorded which). These receptors came from an adult woman who had mild COVID-19 (a few samples of this study predate the infection). Cell type and time point are not known. The CDR3 runs from the conserved cysteine through the conserved F or W. Fields, in order: CDR3 protein, CDR3 DNA, V gene, clone size, J gene, D gene. D genes are given only for firm matches. Only some rows state a clone size, as once, few, many or a class for expanded clones.

cdr3_aa: CASSLDGGTQYF
cdr3_nt: TGTGCCAGCAGCTTAGACGGCGGGACCCAGTACTTC
v_call: TRBV7-9
clone_size: many
j_call: TRBJ2-5
d_call: NA

cdr3_aa: CASSVADLLTDTQYF
cdr3_nt: TGTGCCAGCAGCGTAGCTGACTTATTGACAGATACGCAGTATTTT
v_call: TRBV9
clone_size: few
j_call: TRBJ2-3
d_call: NA

cdr3_aa: CASSQPFSYGYTF
cdr3_nt: TGCGCCAGCAGCCAACCCTTTTCATATGGCTACACCTTC
v_call: TRBV4-1
clone_size: NA
j_call: TRBJ1-2
d_call: NA

cdr3_aa: CASSTGTSGGSDTQYF
cdr3_nt: TGTGCCAGCAGTACCGGGACTAGCGGGGGATCGGATACGCAGTATTTT
v_call: TRBV2
clone_size: NA
j_call: TRBJ2-3
d_call: TRBD2

cdr3_aa: CASSLSGGYNEQFF
cdr3_nt: TGTGCCAGCAGTTTATCGGGAGGCTACAATGAGCAGTTCTTC
v_call: TRBV27
clone_size: many
j_call: TRBJ2-1
d_call: NA

cdr3_aa: CASSYALQGAPTGELFF
cdr3_nt: TGTGCCAGCAGTTACGCGCTACAGGGGGCGCCCACCGGGGAGCTGTTTTTT
v_call: TRBV6-5
clone_size: NA
j_call: TRBJ2-2
d_call: TRBD1

cdr3_aa: CASTPGGSPYEQYF
cdr3_nt: TGTGCCAGCACCCCCGGGGGGAGCCCCTACGAGCAGTACTTC
v_call: TRBV27
clone_size: NA
j_call: TRBJ2-7
d_call: TRBD2

cdr3_aa: CASSLGGFTGELFF
cdr3_nt: TGTGCCAGCAGCTTGGGAGGATTCACCGGGGAGCTGTTTTTT
v_call: TRBV5-5
clone_size: many
j_call: TRBJ2-2
d_call: NA

cdr3_aa: CASSTYSPLHTDTQYF
cdr3_nt: TGTGCCAGCAGCACCTACTCCCCTCTTCACACAGATACGCAGTATTTT
v_call: TRBV7-2
clone_size: NA
j_call: TRBJ2-3
d_call: NA

cdr3_aa: CASSSTTELYNEQFF
cdr3_nt: TGCGCCAGCAGCTCGACTACAGAGCTCTACAATGAGCAGTTCTTC
v_call: TRBV5-1
clone_size: NA
j_call: TRBJ2-1
d_call: NA

cdr3_aa: CASSLGDYTQETQYF
cdr3_nt: TGCGCCAGCAGCTTGGGGGACTACACCCAAGAGACCCAGTACTTC
v_call: TRBV5-1
clone_size: NA
j_call: TRBJ2-5
d_call: TRBD2

cdr3_aa: CSVEGQVSGANVLTF
cdr3_nt: TGCAGCGTTGAGGGACAGGTGTCTGGGGCCAACGTCCTGACTTTC
v_call: TRBV29-1
clone_size: few
j_call: TRBJ2-6
d_call: TRBD1

cdr3_aa: CSVEGAGLAGFYEQYF
cdr3_nt: TGCAGCGTTGAGGGGGCTGGACTAGCGGGATTCTACGAGCAGTACTTC
v_call: TRBV29-1
clone_size: few
j_call: TRBJ2-7
d_call: TRBD2

cdr3_aa: CASSLASTSTDTQYF
cdr3_nt: TGTGCCAGCAGCTTAGCATCTACTAGCACAGATACGCAGTATTTT
v_call: TRBV7-6
clone_size: few
j_call: TRBJ2-3
d_call: NA

cdr3_aa: CASRDRDTYEQYF
cdr3_nt: TGTGCCAGCCGGGACAGGGACACCTACGAGCAGTACTTC
v_call: TRBV3-1
clone_size: NA
j_call: TRBJ2-7
d_call: TRBD1

cdr3_aa: CASRSGGGTEAFF
cdr3_nt: TGTGCCAGCAGGTCAGGGGGAGGCACTGAAGCTTTCTTT
v_call: TRBV9
clone_size: NA
j_call: TRBJ1-1
d_call: TRBD1

cdr3_aa: CASSARTGEGDEQFF
cdr3_nt: TGTGCCAGCAGCGCGCGGACAGGGGAAGGGGATGAGCAGTTCTTC
v_call: TRBV7-6
clone_size: NA
j_call: TRBJ2-1
d_call: TRBD1

cdr3_aa: CSASWRVRTEAFF
cdr3_nt: TGCAGTGCTAGTTGGAGGGTGAGAACTGAAGCTTTCTTT
v_call: TRBV20-1
clone_size: few
j_call: TRBJ1-1
d_call: NA

cdr3_aa: CASSPGLRADSENSPLHF
cdr3_nt: TGTGCCAGCAGTCCAGGGTTGAGGGCTGACAGTGAGAATTCACCCCTCCACTTT
v_call: TRBV12-3/TRBV12-4
clone_size: NA
j_call: TRBJ1-6
d_call: NA

cdr3_aa: CASSPSGSGNEQFF
cdr3_nt: TGTGCCAGCAGTCCGTCGGGTAGCGGCAATGAGCAGTTCTTC
v_call: TRBV6-6
clone_size: many
j_call: TRBJ2-1
d_call: NA

cdr3_aa: CASSVGTSGSTDTQYF
cdr3_nt: TGTGCCAGCAGTGTCGGGACTAGCGGTAGCACAGATACGCAGTATTTT
v_call: TRBV2
clone_size: few
j_call: TRBJ2-3
d_call: TRBD2

cdr3_aa: CASSLGQGNYEQYF
cdr3_nt: TGCGCCAGCAGCTTGGGACAGGGTAACTACGAGCAGTACTTC
v_call: TRBV5-1
clone_size: few
j_call: TRBJ2-7
d_call: TRBD1

cdr3_aa: CASSLALLMGLAGDTQYF
cdr3_nt: TGCGCCAGCAGCTTGGCCTTGCTGATGGGACTAGCGGGAGATACGCAGTATTTT
v_call: TRBV5-1
clone_size: NA
j_call: TRBJ2-3
d_call: TRBD2

cdr3_aa: CSARDSEKNYNEQFF
cdr3_nt: TGCAGTGCTCGGGACTCCGAAAAGAACTACAATGAGCAGTTCTTC
v_call: TRBV20-1
clone_size: NA
j_call: TRBJ2-1
d_call: NA

cdr3_aa: CSAAGTSGYEQYF
cdr3_nt: TGCAGTGCTGCCGGGACTAGCGGCTACGAGCAGTACTTC
v_call: TRBV20-1
clone_size: few
j_call: TRBJ2-7
d_call: TRBD2